In this sample, the clone carrying this T cell receptor beta chain turned up many times. Its antigen is not identified. These data are taken from a study of Graves' ophthalmopathy and Graves' hyperthyroidism. Study at large: Before any treatment was given, at initial diagnosis, peripheral blood was collected. General study results and limits: Appearing in blood as well were most expanded thyroid clonotypes above 0.001 frequency.

The TCR beta CDR3 regions underwent amplification from RNA transcripts. First-round RT-PCR employed HTBI primers, with a second-round multiplex PCR after it. TCRdb ran MiXCR on the multiplex PCR reads and lists one entry per CDR3 protein. The profile shows about 400,000 distinct CDR3 sequences, around 20% of them singletons. The CDR3 totals 16 residues. CDR1 is SGHRS, CDR2 YFSETQ, per germline. Trimming removed 0 bases from V and 1 base from J, with 13 bases in between. Clinicians diagnosed using symptoms, serum thyroxine, TRAb, thyroid ultrasound and orbital computed tomography. This sequence was found in a woman between 18 and 29 years old with Graves' ophthalmopathy. Sequencing used peripheral blood. The rearrangement joins TRBV5-1 to TRBJ1-1; maybe TRBD1 (5 bases). The CDR3 here is CASSLAARVSNTEAFF. CDR3 sequence (DNA): TGCGCCAGCAGCTTGGCTGCCAGGGTGTCGAACACTGAAGCTTTCTTT.